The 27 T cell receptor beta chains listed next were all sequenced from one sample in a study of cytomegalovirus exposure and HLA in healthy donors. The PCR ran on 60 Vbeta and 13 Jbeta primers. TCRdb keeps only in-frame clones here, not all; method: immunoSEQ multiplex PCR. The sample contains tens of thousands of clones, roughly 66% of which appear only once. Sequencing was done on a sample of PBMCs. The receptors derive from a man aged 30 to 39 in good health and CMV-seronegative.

This chain's CDR3 is CASSVSTGVGDRSGYTF. The CDR3, as DNA: TGTGCCAGCAGCGTTAGTACCGGTGTGGGGGACAGGAGTGGCTACACCTTC. The V call is TRBV7-2, the J call TRBJ1-2; 8 bases match TRBD1. With 5 bases clipped from V and 7 bases from J, the junction kept 18 bases outside the gene matches. The V gene's germline CDR1 is SGHTA and CDR2 FQGNSA. The CDR3 consists of 17 residues. The variable domain in full, completed from reference TRBV7-2 and TRBJ1-2, reads GAGVSQSPSNKVTEKGKDVELRCDPISGHTALYWYRQSLGQGLEFLIYFQGNSAPDKSGLPSDRFSAERTGGSVSTLTIQRTQQEDSAVYLCASSVSTGVGDRSGYTFGSGTRLTVV.

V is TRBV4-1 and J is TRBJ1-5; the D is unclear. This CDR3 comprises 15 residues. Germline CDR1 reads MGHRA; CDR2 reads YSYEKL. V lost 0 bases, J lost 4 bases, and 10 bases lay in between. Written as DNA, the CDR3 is TGCGCCAGCAGCCAAGATGGTCGGGGAAATCAGCCCCAGCATTTT. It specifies CASSQDGRGNQPQHF.

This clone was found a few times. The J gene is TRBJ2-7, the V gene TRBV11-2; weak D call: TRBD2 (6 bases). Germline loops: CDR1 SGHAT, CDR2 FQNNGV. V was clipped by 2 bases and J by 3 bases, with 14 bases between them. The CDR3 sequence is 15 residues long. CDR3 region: CASSLRLGGDYEQYF. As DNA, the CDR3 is TGTGCCAGCAGCTTACGTCTGGGGGGAGACTACGAGCAGTACTTC.

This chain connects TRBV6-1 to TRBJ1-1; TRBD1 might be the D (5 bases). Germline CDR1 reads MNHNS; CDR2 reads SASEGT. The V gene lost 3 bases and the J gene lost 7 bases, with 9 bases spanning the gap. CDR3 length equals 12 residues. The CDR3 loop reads CASSDRVSEAFF. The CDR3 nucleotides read TGTGCCAGCAGTGACAGGGTGAGTGAAGCTTTCTTT.

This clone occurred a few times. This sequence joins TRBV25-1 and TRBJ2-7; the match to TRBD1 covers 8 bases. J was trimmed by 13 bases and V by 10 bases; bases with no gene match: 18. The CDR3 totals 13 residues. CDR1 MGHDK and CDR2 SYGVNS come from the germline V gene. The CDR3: CATSLSGTGTVYF. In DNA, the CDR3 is TGTGCCACTTCTCTATCAGGGACAGGTACCGTTTACTTC.

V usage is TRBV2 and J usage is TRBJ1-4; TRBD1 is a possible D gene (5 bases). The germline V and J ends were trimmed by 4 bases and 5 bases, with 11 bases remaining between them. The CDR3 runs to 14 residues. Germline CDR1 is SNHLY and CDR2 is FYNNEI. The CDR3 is CASSGGGTNEKLFF. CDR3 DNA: TGTGCCAGCAGTGGCGGGGGAACAAATGAAAAACTGTTTTTT.

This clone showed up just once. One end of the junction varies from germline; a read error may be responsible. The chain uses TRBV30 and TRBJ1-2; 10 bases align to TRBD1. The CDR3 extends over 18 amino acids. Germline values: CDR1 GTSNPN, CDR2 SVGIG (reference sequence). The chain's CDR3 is CAFRIIAGTGVANYGYPF. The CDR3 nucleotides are TGTGCCTTCCGAATCATCGCCGGGACAGGGGTCGCGAACTATGGCTACCCCTTC.

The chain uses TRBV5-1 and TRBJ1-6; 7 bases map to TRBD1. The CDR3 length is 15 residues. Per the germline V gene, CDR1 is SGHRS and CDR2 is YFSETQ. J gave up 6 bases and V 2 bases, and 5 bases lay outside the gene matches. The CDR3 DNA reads TGCGCCAGCAGCTTCGATTCAGGGGGTAATTCACCCCTCCACTTT. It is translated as CASSFDSGGNSPLHF.

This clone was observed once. The CDR3: CAWSRQGPYGYTF. CDR3 DNA: TGTGCCTGGAGTCGGCAGGGGCCCTATGGCTACACCTTC. The rearrangement joins TRBV30 to TRBJ1-2, with D maybe TRBD1 (6 bases). The CDR3 spans 13 residues. The ends were cut back, 2 bases at V and 4 bases at J, with 11 bases in the middle. CDR1 is GTSNPN, CDR2 SVGIG, per germline (reference sequence).

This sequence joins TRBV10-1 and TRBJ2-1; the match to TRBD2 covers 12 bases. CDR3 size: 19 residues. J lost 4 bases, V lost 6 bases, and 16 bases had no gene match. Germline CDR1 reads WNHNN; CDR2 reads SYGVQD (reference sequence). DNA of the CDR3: TGCGCCAGCAGAAGAGGGGATCGGAGGACTAGCGGGATTTACAATGAGCAGTTCTTC. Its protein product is CASRRGDRRTSGIYNEQFF.

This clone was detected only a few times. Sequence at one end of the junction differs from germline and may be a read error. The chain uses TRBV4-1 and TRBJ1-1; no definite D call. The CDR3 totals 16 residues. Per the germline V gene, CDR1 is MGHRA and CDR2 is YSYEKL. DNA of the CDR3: TGCGCCCGCAGCCTCAAAGGAGGAGGTGGGAACACTGAAGCTTTCTTT. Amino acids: CARSLKGGGGNTEAFF.

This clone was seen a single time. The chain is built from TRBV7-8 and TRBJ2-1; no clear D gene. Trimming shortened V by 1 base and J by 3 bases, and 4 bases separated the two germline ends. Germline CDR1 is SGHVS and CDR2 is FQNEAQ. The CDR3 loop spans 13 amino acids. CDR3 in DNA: TGTGCCAGCAGCTTAGACAACTACAATGAGCAGTTCTTC. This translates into CASSLDNYNEQFF.

This CDR3 reads CASSLRAGTDTQYF. CDR3 coding DNA: TGCGCCAGCAGCTTAAGAGCGGGGACAGATACGCAGTATTTT. The chain joins TRBV5-1 to TRBJ2-3, with 7 bases aligning to TRBD2. Germline V CDR1 and CDR2: SGHRS, YFSETQ. There are 14 residues in the CDR3. V shed 2 bases, J shed 3 bases, and the junction held 3 bases outside the gene matches.

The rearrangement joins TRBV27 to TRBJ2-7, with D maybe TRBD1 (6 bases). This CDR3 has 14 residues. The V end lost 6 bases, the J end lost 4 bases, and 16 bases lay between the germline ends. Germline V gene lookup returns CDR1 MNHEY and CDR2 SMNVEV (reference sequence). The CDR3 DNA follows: TGTGCCAGCAGGGTCGGGACACCGGTGTACGAGCAGTACTTC. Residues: CASRVGTPVYEQYF.

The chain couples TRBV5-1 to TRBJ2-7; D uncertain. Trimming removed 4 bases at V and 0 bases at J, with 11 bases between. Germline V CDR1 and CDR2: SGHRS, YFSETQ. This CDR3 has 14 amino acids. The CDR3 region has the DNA TGCGCCAGCAGCCCCTATTTTAGCTCCTACGAGCAGTACTTC. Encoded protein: CASSPYFSSYEQYF.

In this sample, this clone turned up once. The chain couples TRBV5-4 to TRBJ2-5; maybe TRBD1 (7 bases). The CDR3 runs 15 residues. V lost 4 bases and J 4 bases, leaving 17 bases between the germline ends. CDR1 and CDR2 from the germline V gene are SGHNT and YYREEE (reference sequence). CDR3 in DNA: TGTGCCAGCAGCCCGGAGGAGGGGGCAGGAGAGACCCAGTACTTC. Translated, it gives CASSPEEGAGETQYF.

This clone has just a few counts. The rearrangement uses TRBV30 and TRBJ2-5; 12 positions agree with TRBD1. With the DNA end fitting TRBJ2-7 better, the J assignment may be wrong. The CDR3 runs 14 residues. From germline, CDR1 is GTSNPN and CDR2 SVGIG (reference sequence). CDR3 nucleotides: TGTGCCTGGGCCCCGGGACAGGGGGCCCACGAGCAGTACTTC. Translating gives CAWAPGQGAHEQYF.

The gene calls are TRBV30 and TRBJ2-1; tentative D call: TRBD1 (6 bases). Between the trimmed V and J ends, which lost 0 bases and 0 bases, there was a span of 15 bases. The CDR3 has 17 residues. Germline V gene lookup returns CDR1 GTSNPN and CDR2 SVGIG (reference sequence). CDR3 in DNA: TGTGCCTGGAGTGTACATTGGGGGCTGAGCTCCTACAATGAGCAGTTCTTC. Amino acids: CAWSVHWGLSSYNEQFF.

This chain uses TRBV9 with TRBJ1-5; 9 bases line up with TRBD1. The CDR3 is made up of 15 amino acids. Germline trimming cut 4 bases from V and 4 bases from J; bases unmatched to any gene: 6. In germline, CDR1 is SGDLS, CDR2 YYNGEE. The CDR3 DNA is TGTGCCAGCAGCCCCACAGGGGGCAGGAATCAGCCCCAGCATTTT. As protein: CASSPTGGRNQPQHF.

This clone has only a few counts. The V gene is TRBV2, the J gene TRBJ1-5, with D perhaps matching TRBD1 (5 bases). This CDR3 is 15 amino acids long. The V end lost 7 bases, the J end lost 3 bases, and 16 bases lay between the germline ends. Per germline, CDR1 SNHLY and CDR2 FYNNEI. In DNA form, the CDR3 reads TGTGCCAGCAACCCCCAGGGCGCCCTCAATCAGCCCCAGCATTTT. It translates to CASNPQGALNQPQHF.

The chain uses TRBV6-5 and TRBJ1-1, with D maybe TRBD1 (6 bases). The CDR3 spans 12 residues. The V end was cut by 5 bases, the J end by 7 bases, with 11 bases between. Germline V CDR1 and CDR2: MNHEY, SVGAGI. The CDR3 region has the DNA TGTGCCAGCAGTCCACAGGGAAATGAAGCTTTCTTT. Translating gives CASSPQGNEAFF.

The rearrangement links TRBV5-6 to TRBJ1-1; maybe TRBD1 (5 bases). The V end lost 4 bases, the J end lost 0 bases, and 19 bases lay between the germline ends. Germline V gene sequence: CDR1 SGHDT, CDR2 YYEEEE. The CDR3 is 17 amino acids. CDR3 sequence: CASSQGRGGPLNTEAFF. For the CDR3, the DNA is TGTGCCAGCAGCCAAGGGAGGGGTGGGCCTCTGAACACTGAAGCTTTCTTT.

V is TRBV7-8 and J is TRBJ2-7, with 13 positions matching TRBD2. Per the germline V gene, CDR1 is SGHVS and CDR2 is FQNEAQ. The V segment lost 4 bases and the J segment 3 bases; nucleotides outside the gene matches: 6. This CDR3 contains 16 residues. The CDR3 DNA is TGTGCCAGCAGCTCAACTAGCGGGGGGGCTTACTACGAGCAGTACTTC. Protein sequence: CASSSTSGGAYYEQYF.

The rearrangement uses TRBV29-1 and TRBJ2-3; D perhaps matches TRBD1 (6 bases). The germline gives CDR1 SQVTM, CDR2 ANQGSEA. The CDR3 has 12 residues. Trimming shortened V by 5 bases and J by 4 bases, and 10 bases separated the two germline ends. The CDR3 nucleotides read TGCAGCGTTCCCAGGGGCCCAGATACGCAGTATTTT. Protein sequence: CSVPRGPDTQYF.

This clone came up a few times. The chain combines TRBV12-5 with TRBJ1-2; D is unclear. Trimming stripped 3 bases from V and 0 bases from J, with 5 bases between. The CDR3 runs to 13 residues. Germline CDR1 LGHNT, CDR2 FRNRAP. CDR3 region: CASGFSPNYGYTF. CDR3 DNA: TGTGCTAGTGGTTTTAGTCCTAACTATGGCTACACCTTC.

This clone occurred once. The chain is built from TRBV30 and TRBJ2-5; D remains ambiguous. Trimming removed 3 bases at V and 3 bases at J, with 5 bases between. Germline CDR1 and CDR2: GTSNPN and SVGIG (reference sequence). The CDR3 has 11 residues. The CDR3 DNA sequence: TGTGCCTGGAGCCACAAAGAGACCCAGTACTTC. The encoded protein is CAWSHKETQYF.

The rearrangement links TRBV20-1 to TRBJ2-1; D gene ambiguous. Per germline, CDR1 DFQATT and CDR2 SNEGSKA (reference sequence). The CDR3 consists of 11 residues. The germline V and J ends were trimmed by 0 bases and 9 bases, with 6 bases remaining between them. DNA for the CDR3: TGCAGTGCTAGAGATGGCAGTGAGCAGTTCTTC. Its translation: CSARDGSEQFF.